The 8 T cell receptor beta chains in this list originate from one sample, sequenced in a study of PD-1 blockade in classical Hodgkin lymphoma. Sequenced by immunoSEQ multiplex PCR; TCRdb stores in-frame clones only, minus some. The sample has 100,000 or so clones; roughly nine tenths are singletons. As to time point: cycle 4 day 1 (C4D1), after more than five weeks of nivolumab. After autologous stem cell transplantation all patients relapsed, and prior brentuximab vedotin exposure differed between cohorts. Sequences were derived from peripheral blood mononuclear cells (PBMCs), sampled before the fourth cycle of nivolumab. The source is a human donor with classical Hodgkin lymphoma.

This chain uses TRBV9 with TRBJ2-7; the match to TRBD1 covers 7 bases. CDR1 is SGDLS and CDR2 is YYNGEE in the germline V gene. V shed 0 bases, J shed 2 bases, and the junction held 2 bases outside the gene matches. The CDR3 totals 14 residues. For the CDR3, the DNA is TGTGCCAGCAGCGTAGGACAGGGCCCCTACGAGCAGTACTTC. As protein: CASSVGQGPYEQYF.

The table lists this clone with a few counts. The CDR3 DNA follows: TGCGCCAGCAGCGGGGACAGGGGTTTTAATGGCTACACCTTC. Protein sequence: CASSGDRGFNGYTF. This chain uses TRBV5-1 with TRBJ1-2, with 10 positions matching TRBD1. Germline lookup yields CDR1 SGHRS and CDR2 YFSETQ. There are 14 residues in the CDR3. Losses at the gene ends were 4 bases for V and 6 bases for J; bases not matched to a gene: 6. The complete variable domain, with remaining parts taken from reference TRBV5-1 and TRBJ1-2, reads KAGVTQTPRYLIKTRGQQVTLSCSPISGHRSVSWYQQTPGQGLQFLFEYFSETQRNKGNFPGRFSGRQFSNSRSEMNVSTLELGDSALYLCASSGDRGFNGYTFGSGTRLTVV.

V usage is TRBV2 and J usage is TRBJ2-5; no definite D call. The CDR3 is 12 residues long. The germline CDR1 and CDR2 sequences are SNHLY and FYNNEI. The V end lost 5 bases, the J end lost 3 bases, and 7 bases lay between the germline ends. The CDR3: CASSLLEETQYF. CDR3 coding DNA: TGTGCCAGCAGTTTACTCGAAGAGACCCAGTACTTC.

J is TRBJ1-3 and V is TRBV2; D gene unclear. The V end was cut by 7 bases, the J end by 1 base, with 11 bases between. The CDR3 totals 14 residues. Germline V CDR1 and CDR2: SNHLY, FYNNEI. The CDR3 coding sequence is TGTGCCAGCAAGCCCCTGGATTCTGGAAACACCATATATTTT. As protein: CASKPLDSGNTIYF.

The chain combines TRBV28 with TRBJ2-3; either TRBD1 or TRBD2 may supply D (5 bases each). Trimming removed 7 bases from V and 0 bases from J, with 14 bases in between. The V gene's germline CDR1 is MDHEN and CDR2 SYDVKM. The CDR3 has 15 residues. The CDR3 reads CASTPGTGSTDTQYF. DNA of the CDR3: TGTGCCAGCACCCCGGGGACGGGAAGCACAGATACGCAGTATTTT.

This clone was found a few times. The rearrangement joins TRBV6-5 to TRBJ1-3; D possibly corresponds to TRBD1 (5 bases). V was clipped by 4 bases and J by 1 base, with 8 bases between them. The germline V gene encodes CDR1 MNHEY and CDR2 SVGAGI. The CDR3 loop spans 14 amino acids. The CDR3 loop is CASSWDRSGNTIYF. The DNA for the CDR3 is TGTGCCAGCAGTTGGGACCGTTCTGGAAACACCATATATTTT.

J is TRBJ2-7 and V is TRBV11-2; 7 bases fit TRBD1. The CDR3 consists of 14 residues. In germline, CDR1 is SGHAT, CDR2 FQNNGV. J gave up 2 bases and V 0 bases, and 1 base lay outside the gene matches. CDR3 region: CASSLEGQTYEQYF. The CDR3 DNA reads TGTGCCAGCAGCTTAGAGGGACAGACCTACGAGCAGTACTTC.

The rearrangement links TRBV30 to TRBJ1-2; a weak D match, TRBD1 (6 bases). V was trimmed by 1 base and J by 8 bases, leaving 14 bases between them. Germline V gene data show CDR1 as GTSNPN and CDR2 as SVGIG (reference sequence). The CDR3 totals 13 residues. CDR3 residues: CAWSEGGLVGYTF. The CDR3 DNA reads TGTGCCTGGAGTGAAGGGGGGCTGGTAGGCTACACCTTC.